These 31 T cell receptor beta chains share one sample of origin, sequenced in a study of neurological immune-mediated disorders. TCRdb re-analysed the 5' RACE reads in MiXCR, keeping a single row per CDR3 protein. The data show about 66,000 distinct CDR3 sequences, with 3.4% seen just once and 3% to 4% held by the top ten. The material sequenced was PBMCs. Every receptor here comes from a middle-aged man with multiple sclerosis.

The table lists this clonotype with a few counts. One end of the junction varies from germline; a read error may be responsible. The genes are TRBV4-1 and TRBJ2-7, with a possible D match to TRBD2 (5 bases). CDR3 length: 12 residues. Germline V gene data show CDR1 as MGHRA and CDR2 as YSYEKL. CDR3 bases: TGCGACAGCAGCAAAGATAGGAGGGAGCAGTACTTC. Amino acids: CDSSKDRREQYF.

This clonotype was counted ten times or more. The chain couples TRBV6-5 to TRBJ2-1, with D uncertain. CDR3 size: 16 residues. Germline assignment: CDR1 MNHEY and CDR2 SVGAGI. The V and J ends lost 2 bases and 3 bases respectively, with 14 bases between them. CDR3 DNA sequence: TGTGCCAGCAGTTACCCGATGGGCTCGGGCTACAATGAGCAGTTCTTC. Amino acid sequence: CASSYPMGSGYNEQFF.

This clonotype was counted many times. The chain employs TRBV24-1 and TRBJ2-7, with a possible D match to TRBD2 (5 bases). The CDR3 has 14 residues. Trimming took 3 bases from V and 3 from J, leaving 11 bases between them. Germline V gene data show CDR1 as KGHDR and CDR2 as SFDVKD. The CDR3 DNA reads as TGTGCCACCAGTGATATCCTAGGGAGCTACGAGCAGTACTTC. As protein: CATSDILGSYEQYF.

This clonotype showed up just a few times. This rearrangement joins TRBV20-1 to TRBJ2-5; D is undetermined. The CDR3 runs to 15 residues. Trimming shortened V by 0 bases and J by 0 bases, and 11 bases separated the two germline ends. Germline V lookup: CDR1 DFQATT, CDR2 SNEGSKA (reference sequence). In DNA form, the CDR3 reads TGCAGTGCTAGAGATTGGCTACGGGACCAAGAGACCCAGTACTTC. This gives the protein CSARDWLRDQETQYF.

Many counts were recorded for this clonotype. V is TRBV5-1 and J is TRBJ2-2; D tentatively reads TRBD1 or TRBD2 (6 bases each). Per germline, CDR1 SGHRS and CDR2 YFSETQ. The CDR3 has 16 residues. V was cut by 1 base and J by 3 bases, with 13 bases left in between. Here the CDR3 reads CASSLRGAVDTGELFF. CDR3 in DNA: TGCGCCAGCAGCTTGAGGGGGGCCGTTGACACCGGGGAGCTGTTTTTT. Combining the CDR3 with reference TRBV5-1 and TRBJ2-2 gives the whole variable domain KAGVTQTPRYLIKTRGQQVTLSCSPISGHRSVSWYQQTPGQGLQFLFEYFSETQRNKGNFPGRFSGRQFSNSRSEMNVSTLELGDSALYLCASSLRGAVDTGELFFGEGSRLTVL.

This clonotype showed up just a few times. The chain recombines TRBV30 with TRBJ1-2; no firm D call. The CDR3 is made up of 13 amino acids. Germline V lookup: CDR1 GTSNPN, CDR2 SVGIG (reference sequence). V shed 3 bases and J shed 2 bases, with 10 bases lying between them. The chain's CDR3 is CAWRVQGNYGYTF. For the CDR3, the DNA is TGTGCCTGGAGGGTCCAAGGAAACTATGGCTACACCTTC.

This clonotype was detected many times. The J gene is TRBJ2-3, the V gene TRBV2, with 13 bases matching TRBD2. V shed 3 bases, J shed 2 bases, and the junction held 5 bases outside the gene matches. The germline CDR1 and CDR2 sequences are SNHLY and FYNNEI. CDR3 length: 17 residues. The CDR3 region is CASSDLGLAGYTDTQYF. As DNA, the CDR3 is TGTGCCAGCAGTGATTTGGGACTAGCGGGATACACAGATACGCAGTATTTT.

At least ten counts were recorded for this clonotype. This chain connects TRBV20-1 to TRBJ2-5, with D maybe TRBD2 (5 bases). There are 10 residues in the CDR3. CDR1 is DFQATT and CDR2 is SNEGSKA in the germline V gene (reference sequence). Trimming removed 7 bases at V and 2 bases at J, with 5 bases between. The CDR3 protein is CSGGQETQYF. CDR3 coding DNA: TGCAGTGGAGGGCAAGAGACCCAGTACTTC.

This clonotype has at least ten counts. In DNA form, the CDR3 reads TGTGCCAGCAGCTCAAACAGGGGGAACACCATATATTTT. Translating it yields CASSSNRGNTIYF. The chain has TRBV7-2 and TRBJ1-3; 8 bases fit TRBD1. CDR3 length: 13 residues. V gave up 4 bases and J gave up 7 bases; unmatched junction bases: 3. Germline V gives CDR1 SGHTA, CDR2 FQGNSA.

This clonotype was seen ten or more times. V is TRBV27 and J is TRBJ2-7; D unclear. V shed 2 bases and J shed 5 bases, with 10 bases lying between them. The CDR3 contains 13 residues. Germline V gene sequence: CDR1 MNHEY, CDR2 SMNVEV (reference sequence). In nucleotides, the CDR3 is TGTGCCAGCAGTTTACGACCCCCCCACGAGCAGTACTTC. Translating it yields CASSLRPPHEQYF.

This clonotype was counted ten times or more. This chain joins TRBV15 and TRBJ1-1; 8 nucleotides match TRBD1. The V segment lost 3 bases and the J segment 1 base; nucleotides outside the gene matches: 4. The CDR3 loop spans 15 amino acids. Looked up from germline, CDR1 is LNHNV and CDR2 is YYDKDF (reference sequence). The chain's CDR3 is CATSSPQGGNTEAFF. Written as DNA, the CDR3 is TGTGCCACCAGCAGCCCACAGGGGGGGAACACTGAAGCTTTCTTT.

This clonotype was found many times. The V and J genes are TRBV19 and TRBJ2-2, with D tentatively TRBD1 (6 bases). This CDR3 is built from 13 residues. The V end lost 6 bases, the J end lost 6 bases, and 11 bases lay between the germline ends. Looked up from germline, CDR1 is LNHDA and CDR2 is SQIVND (reference sequence). CDR3 DNA: TGTGCCAGTAGACCAACAGGGCCCGGGGAGCTGTTTTTT. It encodes CASRPTGPGELFF.

This clonotype was detected ten times or more. The V call is TRBV6-5, the J call TRBJ2-5; tentative D call: TRBD2 (5 bases). Germline V gene data show CDR1 as MNHEY and CDR2 as SVGAGI. Trimming shortened V by 4 bases and J by 7 bases, and 13 bases separated the two germline ends. The CDR3 loop spans 13 amino acids. CDR3 protein: CASSSLAGGTQYF. Here the CDR3 DNA reads TGTGCCAGCAGTTCCCTAGCTGGTGGGACCCAGTACTTC.

In this sample, this clonotype turned up a few times. This CDR3 reads CASSYHSREGYYEQYF. CDR3 DNA sequence: TGTGCCAGCAGTTACCATTCGCGGGAGGGCTACTACGAGCAGTACTTC. This chain connects TRBV6-5 to TRBJ2-7; 9 bases line up with TRBD2. V shed 2 bases, J shed 3 bases, and the junction held 8 bases outside the gene matches. CDR3 length: 16 amino acids. The germline CDR1 and CDR2 sequences are MNHEY and SVGAGI.

This clonotype was observed many times. V is TRBV2 and J is TRBJ2-2; 7 nucleotides agree with TRBD2. This CDR3 is 15 amino acids long. CDR1 SNHLY and CDR2 FYNNEI come from the germline V gene. V gave up 4 bases and J gave up 5 bases; unmatched junction bases: 7. In DNA form, the CDR3 reads TGTGCCAGCAGTGTCGGGACTAACCCGACCGGGGAGCTGTTTTTT. It yields the protein CASSVGTNPTGELFF.

In this sample, this clonotype turned up many times. The chain combines TRBV7-9 with TRBJ2-1; 11 positions match TRBD1. V lost 2 bases and J lost 8; bases outside the gene matches: 5. The CDR3 length is 15 residues. Germline V gene data show CDR1 as SEHNR and CDR2 as FQNEAQ (reference sequence). CDR3 loop: CASSLRDRGYDEQFF. As DNA, the CDR3 is TGTGCCAGCAGCTTACGGGACAGGGGGTACGATGAGCAGTTCTTC.

In this sample, this clonotype turned up a few times. The junction differs from germline at one of its ends, possibly a read error. V gene TRBV5-1 combines with J gene TRBJ1-5, with TRBD1 matching over 7 bases. The CDR3 runs 15 residues. From germline, CDR1 is SGHRS and CDR2 YFSETQ. The CDR3 sequence is CASSEGTVSNKTQNF. For the CDR3, the DNA is TGCGCCAGCAGCGAAGGGACAGTGAGCAATAAGACCCAGAATTTT.

This clonotype showed up many times. The chain carries TRBV20-1 and TRBJ1-1; the D is unclear. The germline CDR1 and CDR2 sequences are DFQATT and SNEGSKA (reference sequence). The CDR3 is 12 amino acids. With 3 bases removed from V and 1 base from J, the gap between germline ends came to 6 bases. CDR3 in DNA: TGCAGTGCTAGTAGGCAGAACACTGAAGCTTTCTTT. This gives the protein CSASRQNTEAFF.

At least ten counts were recorded for this clonotype. The chain employs TRBV5-1 and TRBJ1-2; the D gene is possibly TRBD1 (6 bases). Germline V gives CDR1 SGHRS, CDR2 YFSETQ. V lost 0 bases to trimming and J lost 4 bases, with 10 bases between them. The CDR3 runs to 14 residues. CDR3 residues: CASSLVQGTYGYTF. CDR3 nucleotide sequence: TGCGCCAGCAGCTTGGTACAGGGTACCTATGGCTACACCTTC. The whole variable domain, filled in from reference TRBV5-1 and TRBJ1-2, reads KAGVTQTPRYLIKTRGQQVTLSCSPISGHRSVSWYQQTPGQGLQFLFEYFSETQRNKGNFPGRFSGRQFSNSRSEMNVSTLELGDSALYLCASSLVQGTYGYTFGSGTRLTVV.

This clonotype was observed at least ten times. This sequence joins TRBV10-3 and TRBJ2-1; 11 positions match TRBD2. The junction had 5 bases not matched to a gene; V was cut back by 11 bases and J by 5 bases. CDR3 length equals 13 residues. Germline V lookup: CDR1 ENHRY, CDR2 SYGVKD. The CDR3 DNA reads as TGTGCCGCGACTAGCGGGATCGACAATGAGCAGTTCTTC. Its protein product is CAATSGIDNEQFF.

This clonotype was seen many times. The V and J genes are TRBV20-1 and TRBJ1-1; the D gene is possibly TRBD1 (6 bases). Between the trimmed V and J ends, which lost 5 bases and 0 bases, there was a span of 13 bases. In germline, CDR1 is DFQATT, CDR2 SNEGSKA (reference sequence). CDR3 size: 14 residues. CDR3 amino acids: CSAARGAMNTEAFF. The CDR3 DNA reads as TGCAGTGCTGCCCGGGGGGCGATGAACACTGAAGCTTTCTTT.

This clonotype was seen many times. The chain couples TRBV7-9 to TRBJ2-3; 8 bases are a match to TRBD2. The V and J ends lost 5 bases and 14 bases, in that order; junction bases with no gene match: 9. Germline V gives CDR1 SEHNR, CDR2 FQNEAQ (reference sequence). The CDR3 spans 12 residues. CDR3 sequence: CASSRGGSLWYF. DNA of the CDR3: TGTGCCAGCAGCCGGGGGGGCAGTCTCTGGTATTTT.

This clonotype was recorded many times. The gene calls are TRBV12-3 or TRBV12-4 and TRBJ2-2; D gene uncertain. V lost 3 bases and J 4 bases, leaving 12 bases between the germline ends. There are 15 residues in the CDR3. In DNA, the CDR3 is TGTGCCAGCAGTTTCCGATCGCTGGGCACCGGGGAGCTGTTTTTT. Translated: CASSFRSLGTGELFF.

This clonotype came up many times. The rearrangement joins TRBV15 to TRBJ2-7, with TRBD1 matching over 7 bases. Germline V lookup: CDR1 LNHNV, CDR2 YYDKDF (reference sequence). V was clipped by 0 bases and J by 3 bases; unmatched bases: 2. The CDR3 totals 14 residues. The CDR3 loop is CATSRDAGGYEQYF. The CDR3 region has the DNA TGTGCCACCAGCAGAGATGCAGGGGGCTACGAGCAGTACTTC.

This clonotype was observed at least ten times. With a much larger clone just one base away, this may be a read error. CDR3 sequence reads: CASSNDRPGAKVLTF. The CDR3 DNA reads as TGCGCCAGCAGTAACGACAGGCCTGGGGCCAAAGTCCTGACTTTC. The V call is TRBV10-2, the J call TRBJ2-6, with D tentatively TRBD1 (6 bases). The CDR3 is 15 residues long. Germline V gives CDR1 WSHSY, CDR2 SAAADI.

This clonotype was found many times. The chain employs TRBV5-1 and TRBJ2-1; TRBD2 might be the D (5 bases). V was shortened by 0 bases and J by 8 bases, with 12 bases between the two germline ends. The CDR3 has 14 amino acids. Germline values: CDR1 SGHRS, CDR2 YFSETQ. The CDR3, as DNA: TGCGCCAGCAGCTTGGCCCAGGTCGGGGATGAGCAGTTCTTC. It specifies CASSLAQVGDEQFF.

This clonotype has at least ten counts. This chain connects TRBV5-1 to TRBJ1-2, with a tentative D call TRBD1 (6 bases). In germline, CDR1 is SGHRS, CDR2 YFSETQ. The CDR3 spans 15 residues. Between the trimmed V and J ends, which lost 4 bases and 4 bases, there was a span of 17 bases. CDR3 nucleotide sequence: TGCGCCAGCAGCATCGGACAGCCGGAGAGCTATGGCTACACCTTC. Its translation: CASSIGQPESYGYTF.

This clonotype was seen at least ten times. The V call is TRBV6-1, the J call TRBJ2-2, with D tentatively TRBD1 (5 bases). This CDR3 is 13 amino acids long. V lost 8 bases to trimming and J lost 3 bases, with 10 bases between them. Germline V CDR1 and CDR2: MNHNS, SASEGT. The CDR3 DNA is TGTGCCAGCCAGGGTGTGGACACCGGGGAGCTGTTTTTT. Translating gives CASQGVDTGELFF.

This clonotype was counted at least ten times. The gene calls are TRBV7-2 and TRBJ2-3, with D perhaps TRBD1 (6 bases). The V end lost 4 bases, the J end lost 6 bases, and 17 bases lay between the germline ends. This CDR3 is built from 15 residues. Per the germline V gene, CDR1 is SGHTA and CDR2 is FQGNSA. CDR3 sequence: CASSSEDRQGDTQYF. CDR3 nucleotide sequence: TGTGCCAGCAGCTCGGAAGACAGGCAGGGTGATACGCAGTATTTT.

At least ten counts were recorded for this clonotype. The chain combines TRBV3-1 with TRBJ2-3; 12 bases are shared with TRBD2. CDR1 and CDR2 (germline): LGHDT, YNNKEL (reference sequence). The length of the CDR3 is 16 residues. V lost 5 bases, J lost 2 bases, and 5 bases stayed unmatched. DNA for the CDR3: TGTGCCAGCAGCGATACTAGCGGGGGGTTCACAGATACGCAGTATTTT. Amino acid sequence: CASSDTSGGFTDTQYF.

Ten or more counts support this clonotype. V usage is TRBV7-9 and J usage is TRBJ1-2, with TRBD1 matching over 9 bases. V lost 4 bases, J lost 4 bases, and 4 bases stayed unmatched. The CDR3 covers 14 residues. Germline assignment: CDR1 SEHNR and CDR2 FQNEAQ (reference sequence). The CDR3 sequence is CASSSGQGIYGYTF. Here the CDR3 DNA reads TGTGCCAGCAGCTCGGGACAGGGAATCTATGGCTACACCTTC.